The 32 T cell receptor beta chains reported below all come from one sample, sequenced in a study of T cell responses to AZD1222 COVID-19 vaccine. Sequencing used immunoSEQ multiplex PCR; TCRdb keeps in-frame clones, though not all of them. The sample holds about 120,000 clones, 92% seen once. The sequencing used peripheral blood, collected on day 0 of AZD1222 vaccination. The receptors were sampled from an adult in good health.

V usage is TRBV5-1 and J usage is TRBJ2-1, with D perhaps given as TRBD1 or TRBD2 (7 bases each). CDR1 and CDR2 (germline): SGHRS, YFSETQ. This CDR3 spans 16 amino acids. V was pared by 0 bases and J by 6 bases, with 16 bases between. Here the CDR3 reads CASSLEGRDSFNEQFF. The CDR3 nucleotides are TGCGCCAGCAGCTTGGAAGGGAGGGACAGCTTCAATGAGCAGTTCTTC.

This chain uses TRBV5-4 with TRBJ1-1; D is undetermined. Germline V gene sequence: CDR1 SGHNT, CDR2 YYREEE (reference sequence). The CDR3 loop spans 9 amino acids. V lost 6 bases and J lost 10, with 7 bases in between. The CDR3 DNA reads as TGTGCCAGCAACGAGGGAGCTTTCTTT. This translates into CASNEGAFF.

The chain recombines TRBV7-6 with TRBJ2-2; 12 nucleotides line up with TRBD2. The V gene's germline CDR1 is SGHVS and CDR2 FNYEAQ. CDR3 length: 17 residues. J lost 3 bases, V lost 6 bases, and 8 bases had no gene match. The CDR3 DNA sequence: TGTGCCAGCAGACTGGGGACTAGCGGGTCGTACACCGGGGAGCTGTTTTTT. Its translation is CASRLGTSGSYTGELFF. Full variable domain (missing parts from reference TRBV7-6 and TRBJ2-2): GAGVSQSPRYKVTKRGQDVALRCDPISGHVSLYWYRQALGQGPEFLTYFNYEAQQDKSGLPNDRFSAERPEGSISTLTIQRTEQRDSAMYRCASRLGTSGSYTGELFFGEGSRLTVL.

This clone appeared a few times. The V and J genes are TRBV24-1 and TRBJ1-1, with 9 bases matching TRBD1. The V gene end was trimmed by 5 bases and the J gene end by 1 base; junction bases not matched to a gene: 4. This CDR3 contains 15 residues. Per germline, CDR1 KGHDR and CDR2 SFDVKD. CDR3 sequence reads: CATSAAGQGNTEAFF. Written as DNA, the CDR3 is TGTGCCACCAGTGCCGCGGGACAGGGGAACACTGAAGCTTTCTTT.

J is TRBJ2-7 and V is TRBV4-3; D may correspond to TRBD1 or TRBD2 (5 bases each). Germline V gene sequence: CDR1 LGHNA, CDR2 YSLEER. The CDR3 totals 16 residues. V dropped 0 bases and J dropped 1 base, with 13 bases sitting between them. CDR3 DNA: TGCGCCAGCAGCCAAGAGTTGGGGACCGGATCCTACGAGCAGTACTTC. Protein sequence: CASSQELGTGSYEQYF.

The rearrangement links TRBV7-9 to TRBJ2-2; D call uncertain. V was cut by 7 bases and J by 2 bases, with 17 bases left in between. This CDR3 spans 16 amino acids. The germline V gene encodes CDR1 SEHNR and CDR2 FQNEAQ (reference sequence). CDR3: CASTPRSGLNTGELFF. The CDR3 DNA is TGTGCCAGCACCCCCAGGTCTGGCCTTAACACCGGGGAGCTGTTTTTT.

This chain joins TRBV5-4 and TRBJ2-7; D may match TRBD1 or TRBD2 (7 bases each). The germline CDR1 and CDR2 sequences are SGHNT and YYREEE (reference sequence). V lost 4 bases to trimming and J lost 5 bases, with 31 bases between them. The CDR3 runs 19 residues. The DNA for the CDR3 is TGTGCCAGCAGCCTCCGGTTGGGGGGGGGCAATACAGGGGCTGACGAGCAGTACTTC. Its translation is CASSLRLGGGNTGADEQYF.

This rearrangement joins TRBV2 to TRBJ1-3; unclear D gene. CDR1 and CDR2 from the germline V gene are SNHLY and FYNNEI. V lost 8 bases and J lost 0, with 11 bases in between. The CDR3 has 14 amino acids. The CDR3 region has the DNA TGTGCCAGCCACCGCCCAGGCTCTGGAAACACCATATATTTT. This translates into CASHRPGSGNTIYF.

This chain uses TRBV28 with TRBJ1-3, with TRBD1 matching over 7 bases. The CDR3 sequence is 14 residues long. Unmatched junction bases numbered 4, after V lost 0 bases and J lost 8 bases. The V gene's germline CDR1 is MDHEN and CDR2 SYDVKM. CDR3 residues: CASSLWTGQDTIYF. CDR3 sequence (DNA): TGTGCCAGCAGTTTATGGACAGGACAGGACACCATATATTTT. The whole variable domain, remainder taken from reference TRBV28 and TRBJ1-3, is DVKVTQSSRYLVKRTGEKVFLECVQDMDHENMFWYRQDPGLGLRLIYFSYDVKMKEKGDIPEGYSVSREKKERFSLILESASTNQTSMYLCASSLWTGQDTIYFGEGSWLTVV.

The V call is TRBV19, the J call TRBJ2-1, with D perhaps matching TRBD2 (6 bases). Trimming cost V 5 bases and J 9 bases, with 23 bases left between them. The CDR3 consists of 16 residues. The V gene's germline CDR1 is LNHDA and CDR2 SQIVND (reference sequence). In nucleotides, the CDR3 is TGTGCCAGTAGTGAACCGGGACTTGGCGTACGGTCTGAGCAGTTCTTC. This encodes CASSEPGLGVRSEQFF.

The V and J genes are TRBV5-1 and TRBJ2-1, with a weak D call TRBD1 (6 bases). Trimming cost V 2 bases and J 9 bases, with 9 bases left between them. CDR3 length: 12 residues. Germline V gene lookup returns CDR1 SGHRS and CDR2 YFSETQ. The CDR3, as DNA: TGCGCCAGCAGCTTCCAGGGGTTTGAGCAGTTCTTC. Amino acid sequence: CASSFQGFEQFF.

This clone occurred a few times. The CDR3 DNA is TGCAGCGTTGAACCGGGGGGCTCCTACGAGCAGTACTTC. Its translation: CSVEPGGSYEQYF. The chain joins TRBV29-1 to TRBJ2-7; TRBD2 matches 7 bases. The trim removed 2 bases at V and 0 bases at J, leaving 1 base unmatched. Germline V CDR1 and CDR2: SQVTM, ANQGSEA. This CDR3 spans 13 amino acids.

This clone was counted a few times. The junction shows a germline mismatch at one end, possibly a read error. V gene TRBV27 combines with J gene TRBJ1-1; possibly TRBD1 for D (5 bases). CDR3 length equals 13 residues. Germline CDR1 reads MNHEY; CDR2 reads SMNVEV (reference sequence). The CDR3 coding sequence is TGTGCCAGCAGTTTATCGGCCGACAGCAGAGGGAGCTTT. Translation gives CASSLSADSRGSF.

A single count supports this clone. The chain links TRBV28 to TRBJ1-5, with 7 bases matching TRBD1. This CDR3 contains 14 residues. The germline V gene encodes CDR1 MDHEN and CDR2 SYDVKM. V lost 6 bases and J lost 3; bases outside the gene matches: 5. CDR3 protein: CASSLRGINQPQHF. The DNA of the CDR3 is TGTGCCAGCAGCCTCAGGGGGATCAATCAGCCCCAGCATTTT.

This chain connects TRBV7-2 to TRBJ2-1; 9 nucleotides line up with TRBD2. Trimming removed 5 bases from V and 10 bases from J; junction bases left unmatched: 9. CDR1 and CDR2 (germline): SGHTA, FQGNSA. The CDR3 covers 14 residues. CDR3 protein: CASSGSGGRREQFF. CDR3 in DNA: TGTGCCAGCAGCGGAAGCGGGGGGCGTCGGGAGCAGTTCTTC.

The J gene is TRBJ2-2, the V gene TRBV29-1, with 15 bases lining up with TRBD2. The CDR3 spans 16 residues. With V trimmed by 4 bases and J by 1 base, 1 base remained unmatched. Per the germline V gene, CDR1 is SQVTM and CDR2 is ANQGSEA. CDR3 sequence: CSVGTSGGVNTGELFF. The CDR3 DNA follows: TGCAGCGTTGGGACTAGCGGGGGGGTGAACACCGGGGAGCTGTTTTTT.

The chain combines TRBV10-3 with TRBJ2-7; D might be TRBD2 (7 bases). V was cut by 4 bases and J by 2 bases, with 12 bases left in between. The CDR3 is 14 amino acids. Germline loops: CDR1 ENHRY, CDR2 SYGVKD. The CDR3 sequence is CAISGEGEAYEQYF. The CDR3 DNA is TGTGCCATCAGTGGGGAGGGGGAGGCCTACGAGCAGTACTTC.

The chain links TRBV7-8 to TRBJ1-6, with 7 bases matching TRBD1. The CDR3 has 18 residues. Germline CDR1 is SGHVS and CDR2 is FQNEAQ. With 4 bases clipped from V and 7 bases from J, the junction kept 16 bases outside the gene matches. CDR3 region: CASSSRRRGQERNSPLHF. For the CDR3, the DNA is TGTGCCAGCAGCTCCCGGCGGCGAGGACAGGAGAGAAATTCACCCCTCCACTTT.

The J gene is TRBJ2-3, the V gene TRBV29-1; D gene ambiguous. This CDR3 contains 12 residues. V was shortened by 4 bases and J by 0 bases, with 5 bases between the two germline ends. Germline loops: CDR1 SQVTM, CDR2 ANQGSEA. The CDR3 DNA reads TGCAGCGTTGTGGGCAGCACAGATACGCAGTATTTT. This translates into CSVVGSTDTQYF.

The V and J genes are TRBV6-5 and TRBJ2-7, with 7 bases identical to TRBD1. The CDR3 has 15 residues. Germline V gene data show CDR1 as MNHEY and CDR2 as SVGAGI. V shed 5 bases and J 0 bases; nucleotides not matched to a gene: 7. CDR3 bases: TGTGCCAGCAGTAGGGGACAGCCGAGCTCCTACGAGCAGTACTTC. This sequence encodes CASSRGQPSSYEQYF.

The chain carries TRBV6-5 and TRBJ2-5; a possible D gene is TRBD1 (5 bases). With 1 base removed from V and 4 bases from J, the gap between germline ends came to 13 bases. CDR3 length: 15 amino acids. Looked up from germline, CDR1 is MNHEY and CDR2 is SVGAGI. DNA for the CDR3: TGTGCCAGCAGTTACTTTCAGGGAAAGGGAGAGACCCAGTACTTC. This gives the protein CASSYFQGKGETQYF.

V and J are TRBV6-5 and TRBJ1-1, with no clear D. The CDR3 is made up of 13 amino acids. Germline CDR1 reads MNHEY; CDR2 reads SVGAGI. V lost 6 bases to trimming and J lost 1 base, with 9 bases between them. The CDR3 region has the DNA TGTGCCAGCAGCCGAGACCAGAACACTGAAGCTTTCTTT. Amino acids: CASSRDQNTEAFF.

V and J are TRBV19 and TRBJ1-1; possibly TRBD1 for D (5 bases). Trimming pared 3 bases from V and 4 bases from J, leaving 15 bases between. CDR3 length: 15 amino acids. Germline V gene data show CDR1 as LNHDA and CDR2 as SQIVND (reference sequence). CDR3 protein: CASSIPAGTPTEAFF. For the CDR3, the DNA is TGTGCCAGTAGTATCCCGGCCGGGACGCCCACTGAAGCTTTCTTT.

The V and J genes are TRBV6-2 or TRBV6-3 and TRBJ2-7; 12 bases line up with TRBD1. The length of the CDR3 is 21 residues. The ends lost 5 bases at V and 5 bases at J; junction bases unmatched: 25. Germline V gene data show CDR1 as MNHEY and CDR2 as SVGEGT. CDR3: CASSEPPAGTGGAFRRDEQYF. In DNA form, the CDR3 reads TGTGCCAGCAGTGAGCCCCCCGCCGGGACAGGGGGCGCTTTCCGTCGGGACGAGCAGTACTTC.

The chain employs TRBV5-1 and TRBJ2-2; D possibly uses TRBD1 or TRBD2 (5 bases each). Trimming stripped 3 bases from V and 0 bases from J, with 15 bases between. Germline-derived CDR1 and CDR2 are SGHRS and YFSETQ. This CDR3 contains 17 residues. As DNA, the CDR3 is TGCGCCAGCAGCTCTAACTCCGGGACCACGAACACCGGGGAGCTGTTTTTT. Its protein is CASSSNSGTTNTGELFF.

This chain uses TRBV13 with TRBJ2-7, with D perhaps assigned TRBD1 or TRBD2 (5 bases each). This CDR3 region has 17 residues. Deletions cut 6 bases from V and 6 bases from J, with 27 bases between. CDR1 and CDR2 from the germline V gene are PRHDT and FYEKMQ (reference sequence). This chain's CDR3 is CASSLTRGPHRAPEQYF. CDR3 nucleotide sequence: TGTGCCAGCAGTCTAACTCGGGGACCACACCGGGCCCCCGAGCAGTACTTC.

The chain joins TRBV6-2 or TRBV6-3 to TRBJ2-7; 12 positions match TRBD2. CDR3 length: 17 amino acids. The V gene's germline CDR1 is MNHEY and CDR2 SVGEGT. V lost 2 bases to trimming and J lost 1 base; unmatched junction nucleotides: 6. This CDR3 reads CASSYPGTSGRSYEQYF. The DNA of the CDR3 is TGTGCCAGCAGTTACCCCGGAACTAGCGGGAGGTCCTACGAGCAGTACTTC.

The chain couples TRBV7-9 to TRBJ1-2, with D perhaps TRBD1 (6 bases). V was shortened by 5 bases and J by 2 bases, with 15 bases between the two germline ends. There are 15 residues in the CDR3. From germline, CDR1 is SEHNR and CDR2 FQNEAQ (reference sequence). The CDR3 DNA sequence: TGTGCCAGCAGCCCTACTTTCGACAGGAACTATGGCTACACCTTC. This translates into CASSPTFDRNYGYTF.

V gene TRBV7-9 combines with J gene TRBJ2-1; D is undetermined. The germline gives CDR1 SEHNR, CDR2 FQNEAQ (reference sequence). Trimming removed 3 bases from V and 6 bases from J, with 0 bases in between. This CDR3 is built from 10 residues. CDR3 bases: TGTGCCAGCAGCTTCAATGAGCAGTTCTTC. This translates into CASSFNEQFF.

The J gene is TRBJ1-2, the V gene TRBV28; 10 bases align to TRBD1. V dropped 4 bases and J dropped 2; count of bases not matched to a gene: 4. The germline V gene has CDR1 MDHEN and CDR2 SYDVKM. This CDR3 contains 15 residues. CDR3 region: CASSSGTGVNYGYTF. The CDR3 DNA reads TGTGCCAGCAGTTCAGGGACAGGGGTGAACTATGGCTACACCTTC.

The gene calls are TRBV19 and TRBJ2-1, with 10 bases that match TRBD2. Germline V gives CDR1 LNHDA, CDR2 SQIVND (reference sequence). Trimming cost V 4 bases and J 7 bases; bases outside gene matches: 10. This CDR3 has 16 amino acids. The CDR3 reads CASSTLAGAFSNEQFF. CDR3 nucleotide sequence: TGTGCCAGTAGTACCCTAGCGGGGGCCTTTTCTAATGAGCAGTTCTTC.

This clone was recorded once. V is TRBV5-1 and J is TRBJ1-1, with D unclear. Deletions cut 3 bases from V and 0 bases from J, with 6 bases between. The CDR3 loop spans 13 amino acids. Germline V gene lookup returns CDR1 SGHRS and CDR2 YFSETQ. As DNA, the CDR3 is TGCGCCAGCAGCTATGCTATGAACACTGAAGCTTTCTTT. It encodes CASSYAMNTEAFF.